This is a list of T cell receptor beta chains from one sample in a study of T cell changes during pregnancy in multiple sclerosis. Sequenced by immunoSEQ multiplex PCR; TCRdb stores in-frame clones only, minus some. The repertoire holds about 68,000 clones, 90% to 95% seen once, with 1.3% in the top ten. The source material was peripheral blood, sampled in the second trimester of pregnancy. These receptors originate from a female donor in good health, enrolled as a control in a pregnancy study. CDR3s include the opening cysteine and the closing phenylalanine or tryptophan. Fields, in order: clone size, J gene, D gene, V gene, CDR3 DNA, CDR3 protein. A D gene is named only where the DNA matches it firmly. Clone size is shown for a subset of rows, as once, few, many or a class of expanded clone.

abundance: -
j_gene: TRBJ2-3
d_gene: TRBD2
v_gene: TRBV5-6
CDR3nt: TGTGCCAGCAGCTTGGTGATAGCGGGGGTATGGGATACGCAGTATTTT
CDR3aa: CASSLVIAGVWDTQYF

abundance: -
j_gene: TRBJ2-1
d_gene: TRBD1
v_gene: TRBV2
CDR3nt: TGTGCCAGCAGGCACCGGGACAGGGGCGCACTCTACAATGAGCAGTTCTTC
CDR3aa: CASRHRDRGALYNEQFF

abundance: -
j_gene: TRBJ1-4
d_gene: -
v_gene: TRBV23-1
CDR3nt: TGCGCCCGCCGGGACAAATCTGAAAAACTGTTTTTT
CDR3aa: CARRDKSEKLFF

abundance: -
j_gene: TRBJ2-7
d_gene: TRBD2
v_gene: TRBV9
CDR3nt: TGTGCCAGCAGCGTGGCTAGCGGGAGTGGCGAGCAGTACTTC
CDR3aa: CASSVASGSGEQYF

abundance: -
j_gene: TRBJ2-1
d_gene: TRBD2
v_gene: TRBV29-1
CDR3nt: TGCAGCGATGCTCCGGGACTAGCGAATAAGGATGAGCAGTTCTTC
CDR3aa: CSDAPGLANKDEQFF

abundance: -
j_gene: TRBJ1-5
d_gene: TRBD1
v_gene: TRBV30
CDR3nt: TGTGCTGCCGGGACAGGGGGCAATCAGCCCCAGCATTTT
CDR3aa: CAAGTGGNQPQHF

abundance: -
j_gene: TRBJ2-7
d_gene: TRBD1
v_gene: TRBV27
CDR3nt: TGTGCCAGCAGTTACGGACAGGGAAGGTACGAGCAGTACTTC
CDR3aa: CASSYGQGRYEQYF

abundance: once
j_gene: TRBJ2-7
d_gene: -
v_gene: TRBV28
CDR3nt: TGTGCCAGCAGTTTTGGGGGCGGGCTCTACGAGCAGTACTTC
CDR3aa: CASSFGGGLYEQYF

abundance: -
j_gene: TRBJ2-3
d_gene: -
v_gene: TRBV18
CDR3nt: TGTGCCAGCTCACCAGTAACAGATACGCAGTATTTT
CDR3aa: CASSPVTDTQYF

abundance: -
j_gene: TRBJ2-3
d_gene: -
v_gene: TRBV2
CDR3nt: TGTGCCAGCAGTTTGGGACTTTCCACAGATACGCAGTATTTT
CDR3aa: CASSLGLSTDTQYF

abundance: few
j_gene: TRBJ1-1
d_gene: -
v_gene: TRBV11-3
CDR3nt: TGTGCCAGCAGCTTAGATGTAGCCCTAAAAACAGAAGCTTTCTTT
CDR3aa: CASSLDVALKTEAFF

abundance: -
j_gene: TRBJ1-1
d_gene: -
v_gene: TRBV6-5
CDR3nt: TGTGCCAGCAGTTTTGAAGGGGTGACTGAAGCTTTCTTT
CDR3aa: CASSFEGVTEAFF

abundance: -
j_gene: TRBJ2-1
d_gene: -
v_gene: TRBV6-1
CDR3nt: TGTGCCAGCAGTGAATTCGGTAGGACACCTTACAATGAGCAGTTCTTC
CDR3aa: CASSEFGRTPYNEQFF

abundance: once
j_gene: TRBJ2-1
d_gene: -
v_gene: TRBV7-9
CDR3nt: TGTGCCAGCAGCTTAAGGGGTTGGATTTCTGAGCAGTTCTTC
CDR3aa: CASSLRGWISEQFF